These 10 T cell receptor beta chains originate from one sample sequenced in a study of blood T cell repertoires in COVID-19. Profiling relied on immunoSEQ multiplex PCR, and the TCRdb table lists in-frame clones only, not all of them. The data contain around 330,000 clones, 85% of them singletons. Specimen: PBMCs or T cells enriched from blood (not recorded which). Every receptor here comes from a woman aged 25-40 years who had been exposed to COVID-19.

J is TRBJ2-7 and V is TRBV27; TRBD2 might be the D (5 bases). V lost 3 bases, J lost 6 bases, and 12 bases lay in between. Germline V gene lookup returns CDR1 MNHEY and CDR2 SMNVEV (reference sequence). The CDR3 has 13 residues. The CDR3 is CASSFYRGSEQYF. The CDR3, as DNA: TGTGCCAGCAGTTTTTATCGAGGGAGCGAGCAGTACTTC.

The chain links TRBV2 to TRBJ2-7; tentatively, D is TRBD1 (7 bases). CDR3 length equals 13 residues. The ends were cut back, 3 bases at V and 7 bases at J, with 13 bases in the middle. Per the germline V gene, CDR1 is SNHLY and CDR2 is FYNNEI. CDR3 nucleotide sequence: TGTGCCAGCAGTGAGCGGGACAGAATTGAGCAGTACTTC. This gives the protein CASSERDRIEQYF.

This chain connects TRBV9 to TRBJ2-5; D may be TRBD1 (5 bases). In germline, CDR1 is SGDLS, CDR2 YYNGEE. The CDR3 sequence is 11 residues long. V was pared by 5 bases and J by 7 bases, with 9 bases between. The CDR3 DNA follows: TGTGCCAGCAGTGACAGTAGGACCCAGTACTTC. It codes for CASSDSRTQYF.

The V call is TRBV5-4, the J call TRBJ2-5; 8 nucleotides line up with TRBD1. The CDR3 contains 13 residues. CDR1 and CDR2 (germline): SGHNT, YYREEE (reference sequence). Unmatched junction bases numbered 7, after V lost 6 bases and J lost 6 bases. The CDR3 loop reads CASKTQGAQTQYF. In DNA form, the CDR3 reads TGTGCCAGCAAAACCCAGGGGGCGCAGACCCAGTACTTC.

V and J are TRBV20-1 and TRBJ2-5; D uncertain. Looked up from germline, CDR1 is DFQATT and CDR2 is SNEGSKA (reference sequence). The CDR3 loop spans 11 amino acids. CDR3 in amino acids: CSHLNRETQYF. The DNA of the CDR3 is TGCAGCCACCTAAACCGGGAGACCCAGTACTTC.

This sequence joins TRBV28 and TRBJ2-7; 10 nucleotides agree with TRBD1. CDR3 size: 14 residues. V was pared by 4 bases and J by 4 bases, with 4 bases of the junction left unmatched. Germline V gene sequence: CDR1 MDHEN, CDR2 SYDVKM. CDR3 sequence reads: CASSSGTGVYEQYF. The CDR3 region has the DNA TGTGCCAGCAGTTCCGGGACAGGGGTGTACGAGCAGTACTTC.

The chain recombines TRBV5-1 with TRBJ1-2, with a tentative D call TRBD1 (6 bases). CDR3 length: 15 amino acids. The ends were cut back, 1 base at V and 0 bases at J, with 10 bases in the middle. Germline lookup yields CDR1 SGHRS and CDR2 YFSETQ. Here the CDR3 reads CASSLMAGANYGYTF. CDR3 DNA sequence: TGCGCCAGCAGCTTGATGGCAGGGGCTAACTATGGCTACACCTTC.

The chain links TRBV11-3 to TRBJ2-5; TRBD2 agrees at 10 bases. Germline values: CDR1 SGHNT, CDR2 YENEEA. J was trimmed by 3 bases and V by 4 bases; bases with no gene match: 11. This CDR3 is 17 amino acids long. CDR3 DNA: TGTGCCAGCAGCTCCGGCCCTGGGACTAGCGCGAAAGAGACCCAGTACTTC. This encodes CASSSGPGTSAKETQYF.

This rearrangement joins TRBV27 to TRBJ2-3; perhaps TRBD2 as D (5 bases). The CDR3 runs to 12 residues. Trimming shortened V by 5 bases and J by 6 bases, and 9 bases separated the two germline ends. Per the germline V gene, CDR1 is MNHEY and CDR2 is SMNVEV (reference sequence). CDR3 coding DNA: TGTGCCAGCAGTCCTCAGCGGGATACGCAGTATTTT. Translation: CASSPQRDTQYF.

The chain couples TRBV10-3 to TRBJ2-1, with a weak D call TRBD2 (5 bases). This CDR3 contains 15 residues. Trimming took off 4 bases at V and 6 bases at J, with 16 bases between the two ends. Per germline, CDR1 ENHRY and CDR2 SYGVKD. Here the CDR3 reads CAISGRGPLGNEQFF. In DNA form, the CDR3 reads TGTGCCATCAGTGGTCGGGGTCCCCTGGGCAATGAGCAGTTCTTC.